The clone carrying this T cell receptor beta chain has only a few counts. Antigen unknown. Germline and junction disagree at one end, which may indicate a read error. Whole-study results and caveats: Tumor Tregs overlapped most with tumor, then blood, naive CD4+ cells. The larger cohort examined one V-J beta rearrangement, not whole repertoires. The TCR gene usage of tumor memory CD4+ T cells clustered together with blood and lymph node memory CD4+ cells and with lymph node naive CD4+ cells.

The sorted Tregs were CD4+CD25+CD127-/low cells. Constant-region reverse primers amplified full-length variable regions, followed by semi-nested Nested Universal Primer A PCR. MiXCR, run by TCRdb on the 5' RACE reads, gives a single entry per CDR3 protein. This table holds about 32,000 distinct CDR3 sequences, roughly a quarter found once. The source is a female donor with breast cancer. Sequences were obtained from tumor-infiltrating Tregs sorted from the breast tumor.

CDR3 amino acids: CASTLAGVAYEQYF. The CDR3 nucleotides are TGTGCCAGCACTTTAGCGGGAGTAGCCTACGAGCAGTACTTC. The V call is TRBV28, the J call TRBJ2-7; 9 nucleotides agree with TRBD2. The CDR3 has 14 amino acids. Germline V gene data show CDR1 as MDHEN and CDR2 as SYDVKM.